This passage covers 20 T cell receptor beta chains from one sample sequenced in a study of cytomegalovirus exposure and HLA in healthy donors. PCR primers comprised 60 Vbeta and 13 Jbeta primers. Assay used: immunoSEQ multiplex PCR; TCRdb lists only in-frame clones, some missing. The sample lists 200,000 to 250,000 clones, roughly 80% occurring once. The sample comprised PBMCs. These receptors were taken from a girl aged 2-10 years in good health and CMV-seronegative.

The chain recombines TRBV27 with TRBJ2-3, with 10 bases aligning to TRBD1. The germline CDR1 and CDR2 sequences are MNHEY and SMNVEV (reference sequence). The CDR3 totals 15 residues. V gave up 4 bases and J gave up 6 bases; unmatched junction bases: 7. For the CDR3, the DNA is TGTGCCAGCAGTTCCCGACAGGGGGCTCTGGATACGCAGTATTTT. It specifies CASSSRQGALDTQYF.

The chain is built from TRBV9 and TRBJ1-4, with D maybe TRBD1 (5 bases). Looked up from germline, CDR1 is SGDLS and CDR2 is YYNGEE. The V gene lost 0 bases and the J gene lost 3 bases, with 12 bases spanning the gap. The CDR3 length is 16 residues. CDR3 residues: CASSVDFRGANEKLFF. The DNA for the CDR3 is TGTGCCAGCAGCGTAGATTTCCGGGGGGCTAATGAAAAACTGTTTTTT.

This chain links TRBV14 with TRBJ2-7, with D perhaps TRBD2 (6 bases). V lost 2 bases to trimming and J lost 6 bases, with 11 bases between them. This CDR3 is 13 amino acids long. Germline CDR1 reads SGHDN; CDR2 reads FVKESK. The CDR3 region has the DNA TGTGCCAGCAGCCAAAACCGGGGGAGCGAGCAGTACTTC. Translation gives CASSQNRGSEQYF. Using reference TRBV14 and TRBJ2-7 for the parts outside the CDR3, the full variable domain is EAGVTQFPSHSVIEKGQTVTLRCDPISGHDNLYWYRRVMGKEIKFLLHFVKESKQDESGMPNNRFLAERTGGTYSTLKVQPAELEDSGVYFCASSQNRGSEQYFGPGTRLTVT.

This chain uses TRBV11-2 with TRBJ2-7; D may be TRBD1 (6 bases). V was clipped by 6 bases and J by 4 bases, with 10 bases between them. This CDR3 comprises 12 residues. Germline-derived CDR1 and CDR2 are SGHAT and FQNNGV. Written as DNA, the CDR3 is TGTGCCAGCAGTCAGGGGAGATACGAGCAGTACTTC. It is translated as CASSQGRYEQYF.

The chain employs TRBV6-1 and TRBJ1-4, with 7 positions matching TRBD1. The trim removed 6 bases at V and 3 bases at J, leaving 1 base unmatched. The CDR3 is 13 residues long. Germline V gene sequence: CDR1 MNHNS, CDR2 SASEGT. The CDR3 is CASRTGSNEKLFF. The CDR3 nucleotides are TGTGCCAGCAGGACAGGGTCTAATGAAAAACTGTTTTTT.

The rearrangement joins TRBV15 to TRBJ1-2, with a weak D call TRBD1 (6 bases). Germline CDR1 LNHNV, CDR2 YYDKDF (reference sequence). V lost 2 bases and J lost 4, with 14 bases in between. The CDR3 extends over 15 amino acids. The CDR3 protein is CATSRLTGLGYGYTF. DNA of the CDR3: TGTGCCACCAGCAGACTAACAGGGTTAGGCTATGGCTACACCTTC.

The rearrangement uses TRBV4-1 and TRBJ2-1; 8 positions match TRBD2. Unmatched junction bases numbered 6, after V lost 1 base and J lost 7 bases. This CDR3 contains 15 residues. The germline V gene has CDR1 MGHRA and CDR2 YSYEKL. The CDR3 reads CASSQVRGGRNEQFF. CDR3 coding DNA: TGCGCCAGCAGCCAAGTCCGGGGGGGCCGTAATGAGCAGTTCTTC.

The sample holds one count of this clone. The CDR3 DNA reads TGCGCCAGCAGCCCAGGGTCCTATGGCTACACCTTC. It codes for CASSPGSYGYTF. The chain recombines TRBV5-1 with TRBJ1-2; tentatively, D is TRBD1 (5 bases). V was clipped by 4 bases and J by 4 bases, with 8 bases between them. The CDR3 totals 12 residues. CDR1 and CDR2 from the germline V gene are SGHRS and YFSETQ.

The chain couples TRBV6-1 to TRBJ2-1, with 7 bases fitting TRBD1. The junction had 5 bases not matched to a gene; V was cut back by 7 bases and J by 2 bases. CDR1 and CDR2 from the germline V gene are MNHNS and SASEGT. CDR3 size: 14 residues. The CDR3 DNA is TGTGCCAGCAATAGGGACAGCACCTACAATGAGCAGTTCTTC. It specifies CASNRDSTYNEQFF.

V and J are TRBV6-1 and TRBJ2-1, with 9 bases that match TRBD1. Germline V CDR1 and CDR2: MNHNS, SASEGT. The CDR3 spans 14 residues. V lost 4 bases to trimming and J lost 5 bases; unmatched junction nucleotides: 3. The CDR3 loop is CASSAQGANNEQFF. The CDR3 region has the DNA TGTGCCAGCAGTGCACAGGGGGCTAACAATGAGCAGTTCTTC.

In the case of this clone: In the same sample, other DNA sequences code for this CDR3. The chain is built from TRBV6-5 and TRBJ2-5, with 7 bases fitting TRBD2. There are 13 residues in the CDR3. J was trimmed by 2 bases and V by 8 bases; bases with no gene match: 5. The germline V gene encodes CDR1 MNHEY and CDR2 SVGAGI. The CDR3 spells CASSRGGQETQYF. DNA of the CDR3: TGTGCCAGCTCCCGGGGAGGGCAAGAGACCCAGTACTTC.

The CDR3 protein is CASSVGQASYEQYF. The CDR3 bases are TGTGCCAGCAGTGTGGGCCAGGCCTCCTACGAGCAGTACTTC. J is TRBJ2-7 and V is TRBV6-1; D is unclear. Germline CDR1 and CDR2: MNHNS and SASEGT. This CDR3 region has 14 residues. V was shortened by 4 bases and J by 0 bases, with 10 bases between the two germline ends.

The chain carries TRBV7-2 and TRBJ1-2; D is perhaps TRBD1 (6 bases). From germline, CDR1 is SGHTA and CDR2 FQGNSA. CDR3 length: 13 residues. The V and J ends lost 5 bases and 5 bases respectively, with 12 bases between them. In DNA, the CDR3 is TGTGCCAGCAGCCCCGGACAGTATTATGGCTACACCTTC. This codes for CASSPGQYYGYTF.

The V call is TRBV27, the J call TRBJ1-6, with D hard to call. V lost 3 bases and J 4 bases, leaving 7 bases between the germline ends. Germline V gene data show CDR1 as MNHEY and CDR2 as SMNVEV (reference sequence). The CDR3 is 14 residues long. This CDR3 is CASSLQTYNSPLHF. The DNA of the CDR3 is TGTGCCAGCAGTTTGCAGACTTATAATTCACCCCTCCACTTT.

On this clone: Other DNA sequences in the same sample also yield this CDR3. The chain uses TRBV2 and TRBJ1-1, with D perhaps TRBD1 (5 bases). With 2 bases removed from V and 10 bases from J, the gap between germline ends came to 5 bases. The germline V gene encodes CDR1 SNHLY and CDR2 FYNNEI. This CDR3 region has 10 residues. CDR3 region: CASSEQGAFF. The CDR3, as DNA: TGTGCCAGCAGTGAACAGGGAGCTTTCTTT.

This clone was seen more than once but under ten times. The chain has TRBV29-1 and TRBJ1-2, with 7 bases fitting TRBD1. Trimming took 6 bases from V and 1 from J; bases not matched to a gene: 5. The germline V gene encodes CDR1 SQVTM and CDR2 ANQGSEA. The CDR3 extends over 13 amino acids. CDR3 amino acids: CSVGTAFNYGYTF. The CDR3 coding sequence is TGCAGCGTCGGGACAGCTTTTAACTATGGCTACACCTTC.

The chain uses TRBV25-1 and TRBJ2-1, with 12 bases matching TRBD2. The CDR3 sequence is 17 residues long. Germline V gene data show CDR1 as MGHDK and CDR2 as SYGVNS. The ends lost 3 bases at V and 8 bases at J; junction bases unmatched: 11. DNA for the CDR3: TGTGCCAGCAGTGACACCTGGACTAGCGGGGATTACGATGAGCAGTTCTTC. This codes for CASSDTWTSGDYDEQFF.

V gene TRBV11-2 combines with J gene TRBJ1-1; D may be TRBD1 (6 bases). The V gene's germline CDR1 is SGHAT and CDR2 FQNNGV. The CDR3 runs to 12 residues. Trimming shortened V by 1 base and J by 7 bases, and 7 bases separated the two germline ends. CDR3 protein: CASSLVQGEAFF. The CDR3 bases are TGTGCCAGCAGCTTAGTACAGGGTGAAGCTTTCTTT. Full variable domain (missing parts from reference TRBV11-2 and TRBJ1-1): EAGVAQSPRYKIIEKRQSVAFWCNPISGHATLYWYQQILGQGPKLLIQFQNNGVVDDSQLPKDRFSAERLKGVDSTLKIQPAKLEDSAVYLCASSLVQGEAFFGQGTRLTVV.

This clone has more than one count but fewer than ten. This chain links TRBV6-6 with TRBJ2-7, with D maybe TRBD2 (5 bases). Germline assignment: CDR1 MNHNY and CDR2 SVGAGI (reference sequence). The CDR3 contains 14 residues. V was clipped by 7 bases and J by 5 bases, with 18 bases between them. The CDR3 coding sequence is TGTGCCAGCATGATAGGGAGCAGCTCTAACGAGCAGTACTTC. It specifies CASMIGSSSNEQYF.

The chain is built from TRBV5-1 and TRBJ2-1; 11 bases align to TRBD2. In germline, CDR1 is SGHRS, CDR2 YFSETQ. This CDR3 has 14 residues. The J segment lost 6 bases and the V segment lost 6 bases, leaving 5 bases of the junction unmatched. The CDR3 loop reads CASTLAGGANEQFF. The CDR3 nucleotides read TGCGCCAGCACGTTAGCGGGGGGGGCCAATGAGCAGTTCTTC.